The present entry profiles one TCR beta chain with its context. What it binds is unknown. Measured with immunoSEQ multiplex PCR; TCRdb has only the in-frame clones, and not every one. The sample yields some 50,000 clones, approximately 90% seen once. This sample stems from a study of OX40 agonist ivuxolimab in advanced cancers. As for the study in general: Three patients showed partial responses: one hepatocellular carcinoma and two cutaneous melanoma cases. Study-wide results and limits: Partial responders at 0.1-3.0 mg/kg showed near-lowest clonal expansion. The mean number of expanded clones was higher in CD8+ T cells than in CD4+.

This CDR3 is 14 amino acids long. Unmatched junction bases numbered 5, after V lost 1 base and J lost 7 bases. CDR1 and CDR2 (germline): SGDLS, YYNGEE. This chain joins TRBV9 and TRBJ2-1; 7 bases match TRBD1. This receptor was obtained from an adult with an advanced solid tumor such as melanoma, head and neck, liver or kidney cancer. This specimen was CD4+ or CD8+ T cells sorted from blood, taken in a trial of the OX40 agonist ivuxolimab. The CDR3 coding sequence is TGTGCCAGCAGCGTAAAGGACAGGAGGAATGAGCAGTTCTTC. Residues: CASSVKDRRNEQFF. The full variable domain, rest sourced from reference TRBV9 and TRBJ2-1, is DSGVTQTPKHLITATGQRVTLRCSPRSGDLSVYWYQQSLDQGLQFLIQYYNGEERAKGNILERFSAQQFPDLHSELNLSSLELGDSALYFCASSVKDRRNEQFFGPGTRLTVL.